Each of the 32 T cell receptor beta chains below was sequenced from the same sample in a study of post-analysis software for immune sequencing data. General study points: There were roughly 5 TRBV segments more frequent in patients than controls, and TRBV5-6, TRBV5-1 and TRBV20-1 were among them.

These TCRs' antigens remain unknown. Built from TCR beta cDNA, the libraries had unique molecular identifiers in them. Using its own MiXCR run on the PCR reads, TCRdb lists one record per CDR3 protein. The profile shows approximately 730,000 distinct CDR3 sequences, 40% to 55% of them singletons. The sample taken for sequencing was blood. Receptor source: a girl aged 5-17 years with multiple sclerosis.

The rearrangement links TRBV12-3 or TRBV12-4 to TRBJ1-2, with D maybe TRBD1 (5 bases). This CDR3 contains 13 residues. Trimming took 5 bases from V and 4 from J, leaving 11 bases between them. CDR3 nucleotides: TGTGCCAGCAGTATGGACAACCCCTATGGCTACACCTTC. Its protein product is CASSMDNPYGYTF.

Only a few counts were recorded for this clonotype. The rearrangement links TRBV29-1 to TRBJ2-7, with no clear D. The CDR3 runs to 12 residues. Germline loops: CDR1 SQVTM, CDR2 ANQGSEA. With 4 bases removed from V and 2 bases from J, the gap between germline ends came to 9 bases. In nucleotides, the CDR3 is TGCAGCGTTGTGAGTCAAACCTACGAGCAGTACTTC. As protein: CSVVSQTYEQYF.

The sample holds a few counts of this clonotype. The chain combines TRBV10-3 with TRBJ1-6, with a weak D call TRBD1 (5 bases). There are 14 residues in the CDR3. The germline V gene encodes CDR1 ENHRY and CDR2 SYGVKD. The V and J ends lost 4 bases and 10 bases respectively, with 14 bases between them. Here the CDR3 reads CAISVAGTESPLHF. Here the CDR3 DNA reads TGTGCCATCAGTGTGGCGGGGACGGAATCACCCCTCCACTTT.

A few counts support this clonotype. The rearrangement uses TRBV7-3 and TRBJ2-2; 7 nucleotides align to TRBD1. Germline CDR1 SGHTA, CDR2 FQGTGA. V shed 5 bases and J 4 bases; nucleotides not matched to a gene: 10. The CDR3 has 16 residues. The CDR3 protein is CASSRMTGSGTGELFF. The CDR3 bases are TGTGCCAGCAGCCGGATGACAGGGTCGGGCACCGGGGAGCTGTTTTTT.

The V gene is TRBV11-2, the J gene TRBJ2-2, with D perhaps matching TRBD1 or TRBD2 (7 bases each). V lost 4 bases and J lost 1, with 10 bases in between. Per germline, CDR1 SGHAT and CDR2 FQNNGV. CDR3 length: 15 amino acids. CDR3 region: CASSSGGGNTGELFF. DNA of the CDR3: TGTGCCAGCAGCTCAGGGGGGGGGAACACCGGGGAGCTGTTTTTT.

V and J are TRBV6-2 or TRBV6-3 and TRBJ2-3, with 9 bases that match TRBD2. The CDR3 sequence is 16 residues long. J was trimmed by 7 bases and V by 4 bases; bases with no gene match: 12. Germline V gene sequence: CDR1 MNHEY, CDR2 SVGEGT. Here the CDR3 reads CASSSRLADLDYTQYF. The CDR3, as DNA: TGTGCCAGCAGTTCCCGACTAGCGGACCTCGATTATACGCAGTATTTT.

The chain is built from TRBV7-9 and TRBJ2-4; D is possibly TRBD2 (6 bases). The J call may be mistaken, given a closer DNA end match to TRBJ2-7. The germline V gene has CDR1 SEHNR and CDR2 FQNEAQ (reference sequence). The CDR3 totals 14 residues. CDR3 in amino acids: CATEEGPRSYEQYF. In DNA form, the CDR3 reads TGTGCCACGGAGGAGGGGCCCCGCTCCTACGAGCAGTACTTC.

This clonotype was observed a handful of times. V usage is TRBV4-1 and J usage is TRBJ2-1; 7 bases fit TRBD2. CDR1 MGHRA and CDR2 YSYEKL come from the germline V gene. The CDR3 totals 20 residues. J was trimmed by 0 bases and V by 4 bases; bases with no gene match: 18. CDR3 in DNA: TGCGCCAGCAGCCGAACGGTTGCTAGCGGAGGAAGAAGCTCCTACAATGAGCAGTTCTTC. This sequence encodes CASSRTVASGGRSSYNEQFF.

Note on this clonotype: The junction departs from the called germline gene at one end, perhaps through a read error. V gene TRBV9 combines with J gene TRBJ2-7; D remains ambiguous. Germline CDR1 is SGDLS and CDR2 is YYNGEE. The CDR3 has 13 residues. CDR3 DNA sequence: TGTGCCAGCAGCGTTGGCGAGCTCTACGAGCAGGACTTC. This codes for CASSVGELYEQDF.

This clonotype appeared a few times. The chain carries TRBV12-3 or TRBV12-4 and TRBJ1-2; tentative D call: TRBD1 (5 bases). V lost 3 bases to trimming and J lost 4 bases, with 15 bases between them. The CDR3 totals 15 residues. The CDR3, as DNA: TGTGCCAGCAGTTTGTTGGGCAGGGAGGGCTATGGCTACACCTTC. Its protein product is CASSLLGREGYGYTF.

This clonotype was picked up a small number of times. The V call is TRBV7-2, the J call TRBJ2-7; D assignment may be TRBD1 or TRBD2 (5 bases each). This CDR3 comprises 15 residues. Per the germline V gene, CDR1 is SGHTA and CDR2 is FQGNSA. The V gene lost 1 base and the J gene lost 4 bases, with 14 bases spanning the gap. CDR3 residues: CASSLGGVLAYEQYF. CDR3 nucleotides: TGTGCCAGCAGCTTAGGAGGGGTTCTTGCGTACGAGCAGTACTTC. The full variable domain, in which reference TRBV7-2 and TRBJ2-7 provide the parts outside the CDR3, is GAGVSQSPSNKVTEKGKDVELRCDPISGHTALYWYRQSLGQGLEFLIYFQGNSAPDKSGLPSDRFSAERTGGSVSTLTIQRTQQEDSAVYLCASSLGGVLAYEQYFGPGTRLTVT.

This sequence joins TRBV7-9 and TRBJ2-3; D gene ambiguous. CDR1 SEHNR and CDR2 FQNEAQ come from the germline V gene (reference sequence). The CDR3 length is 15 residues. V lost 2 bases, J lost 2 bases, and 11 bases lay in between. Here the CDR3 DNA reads TGTGCCAGCAGCTTATCAGGCACGACCACAGATACGCAGTATTTT. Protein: CASSLSGTTTDTQYF.

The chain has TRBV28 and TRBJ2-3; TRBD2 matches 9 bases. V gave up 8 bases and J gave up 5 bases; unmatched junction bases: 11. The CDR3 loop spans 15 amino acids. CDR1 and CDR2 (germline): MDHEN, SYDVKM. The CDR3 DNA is TGTGCCAGCCATTGGCGGGAGGGAAGTGGAGATACGCAGTATTTT. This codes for CASHWREGSGDTQYF.

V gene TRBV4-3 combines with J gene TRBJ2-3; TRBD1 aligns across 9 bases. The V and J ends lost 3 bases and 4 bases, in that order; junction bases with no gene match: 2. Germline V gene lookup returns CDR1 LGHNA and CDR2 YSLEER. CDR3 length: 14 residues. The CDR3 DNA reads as TGCGCCAGCAGCCAGACAGGGGGAGCAGATACGCAGTATTTT. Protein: CASSQTGGADTQYF.

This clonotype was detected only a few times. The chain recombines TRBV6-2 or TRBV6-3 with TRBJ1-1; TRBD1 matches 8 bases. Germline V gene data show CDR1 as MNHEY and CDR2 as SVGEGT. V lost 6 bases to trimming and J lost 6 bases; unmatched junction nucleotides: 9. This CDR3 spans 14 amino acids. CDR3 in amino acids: CASRSQGARAEAFF. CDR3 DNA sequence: TGTGCCAGCAGATCGCAGGGGGCTCGCGCTGAAGCTTTCTTT.

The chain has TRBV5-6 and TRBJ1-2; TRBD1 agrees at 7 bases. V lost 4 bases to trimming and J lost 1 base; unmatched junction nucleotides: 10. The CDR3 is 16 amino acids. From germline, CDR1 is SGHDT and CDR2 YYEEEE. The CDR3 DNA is TGTGCCAGCAGCGTCTACACCGGGACAGTTAACTATGGCTACACCTTC. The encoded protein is CASSVYTGTVNYGYTF.

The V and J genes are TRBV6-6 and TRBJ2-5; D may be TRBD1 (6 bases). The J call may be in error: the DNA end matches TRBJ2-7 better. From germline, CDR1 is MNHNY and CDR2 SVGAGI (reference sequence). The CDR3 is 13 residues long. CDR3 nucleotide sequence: TGTGCCAGCAGTAAAACAGGGAACTACGAGCAGTACTTC. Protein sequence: CASSKTGNYEQYF.

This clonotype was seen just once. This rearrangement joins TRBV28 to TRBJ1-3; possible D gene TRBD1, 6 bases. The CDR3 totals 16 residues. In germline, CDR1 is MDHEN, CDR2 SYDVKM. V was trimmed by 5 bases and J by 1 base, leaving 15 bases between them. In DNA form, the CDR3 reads TGTGCCAGCAGTCCCCAGGGGTGGCAATCTGGAAACACCATATATTTT. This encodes CASSPQGWQSGNTIYF.

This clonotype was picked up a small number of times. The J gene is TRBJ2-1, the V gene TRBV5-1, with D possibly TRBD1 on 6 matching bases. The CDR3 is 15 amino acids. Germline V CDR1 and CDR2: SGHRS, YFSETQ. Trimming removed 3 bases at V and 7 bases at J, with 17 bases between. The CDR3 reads CASSSQGLPGNEQFF. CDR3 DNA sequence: TGCGCCAGCAGCTCACAGGGCCTCCCTGGTAATGAGCAGTTCTTC. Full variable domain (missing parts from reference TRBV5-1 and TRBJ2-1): KAGVTQTPRYLIKTRGQQVTLSCSPISGHRSVSWYQQTPGQGLQFLFEYFSETQRNKGNFPGRFSGRQFSNSRSEMNVSTLELGDSALYLCASSSQGLPGNEQFFGPGTRLTVL.

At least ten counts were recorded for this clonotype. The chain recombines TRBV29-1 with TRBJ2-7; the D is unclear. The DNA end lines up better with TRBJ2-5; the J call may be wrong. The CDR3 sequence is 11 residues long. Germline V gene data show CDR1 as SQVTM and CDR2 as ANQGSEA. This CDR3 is CSVEDLETQYF. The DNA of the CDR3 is TGCAGCGTTGAAGATCTCGAGACCCAGTACTTC.

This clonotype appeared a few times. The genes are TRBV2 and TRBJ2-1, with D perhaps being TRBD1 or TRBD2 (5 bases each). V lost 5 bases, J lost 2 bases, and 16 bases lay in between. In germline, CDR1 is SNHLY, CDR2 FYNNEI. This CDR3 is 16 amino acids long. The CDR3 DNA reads TGTGCCAGCAGTCCGGGACGCTACCCTACCTACAATGAGCAGTTCTTC. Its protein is CASSPGRYPTYNEQFF.

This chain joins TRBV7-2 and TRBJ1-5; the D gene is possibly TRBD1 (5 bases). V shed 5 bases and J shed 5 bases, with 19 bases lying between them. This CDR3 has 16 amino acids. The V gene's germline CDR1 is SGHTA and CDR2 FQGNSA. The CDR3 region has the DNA TGTGCCAGCAGCCGCAACCCGACAGTAAGCGATCAGCCCCAGCATTTT. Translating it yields CASSRNPTVSDQPQHF.

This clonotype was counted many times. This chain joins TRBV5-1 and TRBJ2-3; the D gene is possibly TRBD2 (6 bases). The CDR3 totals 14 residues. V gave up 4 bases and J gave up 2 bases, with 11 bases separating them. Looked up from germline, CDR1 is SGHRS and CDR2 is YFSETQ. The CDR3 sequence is CASSITSSTDTQYF. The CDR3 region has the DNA TGCGCCAGCAGCATAACTAGCTCCACAGATACGCAGTATTTT.

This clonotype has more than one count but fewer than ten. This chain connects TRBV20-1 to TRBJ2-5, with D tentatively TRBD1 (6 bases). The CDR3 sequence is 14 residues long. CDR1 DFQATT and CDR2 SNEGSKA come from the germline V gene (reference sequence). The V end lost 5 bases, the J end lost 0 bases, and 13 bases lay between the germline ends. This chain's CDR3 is CSAPVGADQETQYF. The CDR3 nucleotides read TGCAGTGCTCCCGTGGGGGCGGACCAAGAGACCCAGTACTTC.

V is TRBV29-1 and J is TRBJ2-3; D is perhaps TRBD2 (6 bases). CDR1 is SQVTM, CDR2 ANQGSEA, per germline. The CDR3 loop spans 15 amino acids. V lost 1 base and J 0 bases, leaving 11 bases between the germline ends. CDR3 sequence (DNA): TGCAGCGTTGAAGGGGGCGGGATCAGCACAGATACGCAGTATTTT. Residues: CSVEGGGISTDTQYF.

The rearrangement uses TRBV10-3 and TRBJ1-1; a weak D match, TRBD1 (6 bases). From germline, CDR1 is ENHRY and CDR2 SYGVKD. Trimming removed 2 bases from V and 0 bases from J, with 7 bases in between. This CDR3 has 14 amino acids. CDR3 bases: TGTGCCATCAGTGAGGGACAGATGAACACTGAAGCTTTCTTT. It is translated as CAISEGQMNTEAFF.

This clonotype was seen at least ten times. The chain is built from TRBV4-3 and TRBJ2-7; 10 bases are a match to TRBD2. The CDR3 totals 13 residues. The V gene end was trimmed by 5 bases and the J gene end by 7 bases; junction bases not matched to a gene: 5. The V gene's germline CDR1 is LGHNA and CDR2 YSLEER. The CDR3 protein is CASSFLAGEEQYF. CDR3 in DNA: TGCGCCAGCAGCTTTCTAGCGGGAGAGGAGCAGTACTTC.

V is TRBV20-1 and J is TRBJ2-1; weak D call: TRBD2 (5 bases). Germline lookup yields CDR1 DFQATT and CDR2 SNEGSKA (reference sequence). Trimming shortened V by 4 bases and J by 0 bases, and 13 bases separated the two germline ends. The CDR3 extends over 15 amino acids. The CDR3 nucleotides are TGCAGTGCTACACCATCTGGGAGCTCCTACAATGAGCAGTTCTTC. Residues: CSATPSGSSYNEQFF.

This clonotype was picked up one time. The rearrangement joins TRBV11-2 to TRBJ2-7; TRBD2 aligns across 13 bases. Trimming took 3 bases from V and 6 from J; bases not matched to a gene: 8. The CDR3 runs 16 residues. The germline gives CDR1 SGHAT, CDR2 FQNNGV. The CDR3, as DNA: TGTGCCAGCAGCTTCAGGACTAGCGGGAGATGGAGCGAGCAGTACTTC. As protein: CASSFRTSGRWSEQYF. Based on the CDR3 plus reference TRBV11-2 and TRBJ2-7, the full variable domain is EAGVAQSPRYKIIEKRQSVAFWCNPISGHATLYWYQQILGQGPKLLIQFQNNGVVDDSQLPKDRFSAERLKGVDSTLKIQPAKLEDSAVYLCASSFRTSGRWSEQYFGPGTRLTVT.

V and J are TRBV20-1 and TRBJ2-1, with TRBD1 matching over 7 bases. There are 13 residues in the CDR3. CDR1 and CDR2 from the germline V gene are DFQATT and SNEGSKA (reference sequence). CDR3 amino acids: CSPRQGVNNEQFF. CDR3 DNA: TGCAGCCCACGTCAGGGGGTTAACAATGAGCAGTTCTTC.

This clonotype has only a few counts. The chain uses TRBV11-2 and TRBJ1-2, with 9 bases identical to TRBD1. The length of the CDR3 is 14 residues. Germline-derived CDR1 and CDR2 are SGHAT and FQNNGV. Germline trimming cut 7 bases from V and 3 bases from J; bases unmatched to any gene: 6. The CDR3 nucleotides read TGTGCCAGCACCCCCGGGACAGGGTACTATGGCTACACCTTC. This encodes CASTPGTGYYGYTF.

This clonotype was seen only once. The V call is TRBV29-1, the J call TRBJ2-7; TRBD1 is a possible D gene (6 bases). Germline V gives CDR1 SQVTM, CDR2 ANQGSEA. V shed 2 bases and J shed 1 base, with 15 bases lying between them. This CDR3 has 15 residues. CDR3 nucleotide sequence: TGCAGCGTTGAACTTCCCGGGACAAATTCCTACGAGCAGTACTTC. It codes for CSVELPGTNSYEQYF.